This TCR beta chain originates from a study of blood T cells in healthy people across ages. V lost 7 bases and J lost 2; bases outside the gene matches: 7. The length of the CDR3 is 15 residues. Per germline, CDR1 DFQATT and CDR2 SNEGSKA (reference sequence). Sample-barcoded 5' priming and a J-beta primer mix drove a second PCR of about 6 to 11 cycles. TCRdb processed the 5' RACE reads anew with MiXCR; each CDR3 protein has one entry. The sample has more than 1 million distinct CDR3 sequences; under 55% are singletons. This clonotype was detected a few times. The clonotype was recovered from a woman aged 55-70 years in good health. J is TRBJ2-7 and V is TRBV20-1; TRBD2 aligns across 14 bases. The sequenced sample consisted of blood. CDR3 residues: CSVSGTSGSPYEQYF. CDR3 sequence (DNA): TGCAGTGTTTCGGGGACTAGCGGGAGCCCCTACGAGCAGTACTTC.